Sequencing of this T cell receptor beta chain was carried out in a study of somatic mutations in cytotoxic T cells in rheumatoid arthritis. Study-wide results and limits: Rheumatoid arthritis patients, but not healthy controls, exhibited increasing CD8+ clonality with age. The largest CD8+ clone made up over 20% of CD8+ cells in about an eighth of the roughly 65 patients.

Per the authors' pipeline: The authors compared patient CD8+ clones larger than 1% against published virus-specific TCRB sequences. Only a few of these clones matched. Sequencing was performed with immunoSEQ multiplex PCR; in TCRdb, only in-frame clones are kept and a portion is missing. V and J calls and clone size are given by that table; D and trimming were obtained from the DNA. The sample shows 15,000 to 20,000 clones, 70% to 90% of them seen only once. Germline V gives CDR1 MGHRA, CDR2 YSYEKL. V lost 5 bases and J lost 7; bases outside the gene matches: 5. This CDR3 has 13 residues. Notes on this clone: Its antigen is still unknown.

The chain couples TRBV4-1 to TRBJ1-5; 7 positions match TRBD1. This receptor was taken from an adult with rheumatoid arthritis. The specimen was CD8+ T cells sorted from blood. This CDR3 is CASSGTASQPQHF. CDR3 bases: TGCGCCAGCAGCGGGACAGCGAGCCAGCCCCAGCATTTT.